The 17 T cell receptor beta chains below were found in one sample sequenced in a study of blood T cell repertoires in COVID-19. Clones were read by immunoSEQ multiplex PCR, and TCRdb kept only the in-frame ones, dropping some. There are some 260,000 clones in the sample; approximately 88% occur only once, and about 0.74% lies in the top ten. Sequencing was performed on peripheral blood. Receptors were obtained from a woman aged 30 to 39 with acute or convalescent COVID-19.

On this clone itself: The sample contains more than one DNA sequence encoding this CDR3. V usage is TRBV7-2 and J usage is TRBJ2-1; tentative D call: TRBD2 (5 bases). Germline loops: CDR1 SGHTA, CDR2 FQGNSA. The CDR3 has 15 residues. V lost 0 bases to trimming and J lost 1 base, with 7 bases between them. This chain's CDR3 is CASSLAGASYNEQFF. The CDR3 DNA sequence: TGTGCCAGCAGCTTAGCGGGAGCATCCTACAATGAGCAGTTCTTC.

The J gene is TRBJ1-5, the V gene TRBV30; D is unresolved. V lost 4 bases and J lost 0, with 19 bases in between. The CDR3 runs 17 residues. The germline V gene encodes CDR1 GTSNPN and CDR2 SVGIG (reference sequence). The DNA of the CDR3 is TGTGCCTGGAATACGGGTTCCATGCACAATAGCAATCAGCCCCAGCATTTT. Encoded protein: CAWNTGSMHNSNQPQHF.

J is TRBJ1-1 and V is TRBV10-3; a weak D match, TRBD1 (5 bases). Germline V gene data show CDR1 as ENHRY and CDR2 as SYGVKD. The CDR3 consists of 14 residues. Deletions cut 3 bases from V and 5 bases from J, with 13 bases between. In DNA form, the CDR3 reads TGTGCCATCAGTGAACGGACAATGGGGACTGAAGCTTTCTTT. Protein sequence: CAISERTMGTEAFF.

This rearrangement joins TRBV7-9 to TRBJ1-2; 7 bases fit TRBD1. Looked up from germline, CDR1 is SEHNR and CDR2 is FQNEAQ (reference sequence). J gave up 6 bases and V 4 bases, and 2 bases lay outside the gene matches. This CDR3 is 12 amino acids long. The CDR3 nucleotides are TGTGCCAGCAGCTCCACAGGGGATGGCTACACCTTC. Protein: CASSSTGDGYTF.

Comments on this clone: Other DNA sequences in this specimen translate into the identical CDR3. The chain is built from TRBV24-1 and TRBJ2-5, with TRBD1 matching 8 bases. This CDR3 comprises 14 residues. From germline, CDR1 is KGHDR and CDR2 SFDVKD. J gave up 4 bases and V 4 bases, and 4 bases lay outside the gene matches. The CDR3 sequence is CATSDRTGGETQYF. CDR3 nucleotide sequence: TGTGCCACCAGTGACCGTACAGGGGGAGAGACCCAGTACTTC.

This clone came up once. The gene calls are TRBV19 and TRBJ2-1, with 8 nucleotides matching TRBD2. The CDR3 is 15 amino acids. The V segment lost 6 bases and the J segment 6 bases; nucleotides outside the gene matches: 10. CDR1 and CDR2 (germline): LNHDA, SQIVND (reference sequence). The CDR3 protein is CASRRGAGDGNEQFF. The CDR3 nucleotides read TGTGCCAGTAGGCGGGGAGCGGGAGACGGCAATGAGCAGTTCTTC.

The chain couples TRBV7-6 to TRBJ2-1; TRBD2 matches 11 bases. Germline V lookup: CDR1 SGHVS, CDR2 FNYEAQ. This CDR3 region has 17 residues. V shed 0 bases and J 5 bases; nucleotides not matched to a gene: 6. CDR3 sequence (DNA): TGTGCCAGCAGCTTAGCCTACCGGGGACTAGCGGACAATGAGCAGTTCTTC. Its protein product is CASSLAYRGLADNEQFF.

V is TRBV19 and J is TRBJ1-5; 7 nucleotides align to TRBD1. J gave up 6 bases and V 3 bases, and 5 bases lay outside the gene matches. Germline CDR1 and CDR2: LNHDA and SQIVND (reference sequence). There are 14 residues in the CDR3. In DNA form, the CDR3 reads TGTGCCAGTAGTATTCTGACAGGGCCTCAGCCCCAGCATTTT. It encodes CASSILTGPQPQHF.

This clone has a single count. This chain connects TRBV7-6 to TRBJ2-7, with 8 bases identical to TRBD2. Losses at the gene ends were 2 bases for V and 3 bases for J; bases not matched to a gene: 3. The CDR3 is 14 amino acids. From germline, CDR1 is SGHVS and CDR2 FNYEAQ. The CDR3 region is CASSLKAGGYEQYF. DNA for the CDR3: TGTGCCAGCAGCTTAAAGGCGGGGGGCTACGAGCAGTACTTC.

The genes are TRBV7-2 and TRBJ2-5; TRBD2 matches at 12 bases. Germline assignment: CDR1 SGHTA and CDR2 FQGNSA. The J segment lost 2 bases and the V segment lost 6 bases, leaving 10 bases of the junction unmatched. The CDR3 is 17 amino acids. The CDR3 region has the DNA TGTGCCAGCAGAGGTGGGCTAGCGGGGGGGCATCAAGAGACCCAGTACTTC. Translation gives CASRGGLAGGHQETQYF. Filled out from reference TRBV7-2 and TRBJ2-5, the complete variable domain reads GAGVSQSPSNKVTEKGKDVELRCDPISGHTALYWYRQSLGQGLEFLIYFQGNSAPDKSGLPSDRFSAERTGGSVSTLTIQRTQQEDSAVYLCASRGGLAGGHQETQYFGPGTRLLVL.

The table lists this clone with a count of one. This chain connects TRBV7-8 to TRBJ2-7; TRBD2 aligns across 12 bases. J was trimmed by 3 bases and V by 0 bases; bases with no gene match: 9. Germline values: CDR1 SGHVS, CDR2 FQNEAQ. The CDR3 is made up of 18 amino acids. DNA for the CDR3: TGTGCCAGCAGCTTAGCGCTGGGGAGACTAGCGGGAGTCTACGAGCAGTACTTC. Translating it yields CASSLALGRLAGVYEQYF.

This clone was counted between two and nine times. The chain is built from TRBV7-9 and TRBJ1-1, with D possibly being TRBD1 (6 bases). The CDR3 has 14 residues. Germline V lookup: CDR1 SEHNR, CDR2 FQNEAQ (reference sequence). V was trimmed by 6 bases and J by 0 bases, leaving 11 bases between them. The CDR3: CASSPSGVNTEAFF. In DNA form, the CDR3 reads TGTGCCAGCAGTCCCTCAGGGGTGAACACTGAAGCTTTCTTT.

This chain links TRBV29-1 with TRBJ1-2, with 9 bases lining up with TRBD1. Trimming took 4 bases from V and 4 from J; bases not matched to a gene: 4. CDR3 length: 13 amino acids. CDR1 and CDR2 (germline): SQVTM, ANQGSEA. In DNA form, the CDR3 reads TGCAGCGTTGCTACAGGGGGCGGCTATGGCTACACCTTC. Its protein product is CSVATGGGYGYTF.

The gene calls are TRBV6-2 or TRBV6-3 and TRBJ2-7; no clear D. This CDR3 has 15 amino acids. Trimming removed 6 bases from V and 2 bases from J, with 17 bases in between. CDR1 and CDR2 from the germline V gene are MNHEY and SVGEGT. CDR3 sequence reads: CASSPLGNPPYEQYF. DNA for the CDR3: TGTGCCAGCAGCCCCTTGGGCAATCCCCCCTACGAGCAGTACTTC.

The chain couples TRBV9 to TRBJ2-3, with 9 bases identical to TRBD2. The CDR3 is 16 residues long. Germline-derived CDR1 and CDR2 are SGDLS and YYNGEE. V shed 4 bases and J 2 bases; nucleotides not matched to a gene: 8. The CDR3: CASSPGLAGLTDTQYF. CDR3 bases: TGTGCCAGCAGCCCGGGACTAGCAGGGCTCACAGATACGCAGTATTTT. Variable domain in full (rest from reference TRBV9 and TRBJ2-3): DSGVTQTPKHLITATGQRVTLRCSPRSGDLSVYWYQQSLDQGLQFLIQYYNGEERAKGNILERFSAQQFPDLHSELNLSSLELGDSALYFCASSPGLAGLTDTQYFGPGTRLTVL.

The chain joins TRBV6-7 to TRBJ2-1; 7 bases agree with TRBD1. TRBV6-7 is an open reading frame whose function is uncertain. Germline trimming cut 5 bases from V and 0 bases from J; bases unmatched to any gene: 10. CDR3 length equals 17 residues. Here the CDR3 DNA reads TGTGCCAGCAGTCTCCCGGGACAGAAGAGCTCCTACAATGAGCAGTTCTTC. As protein: CASSLPGQKSSYNEQFF.

V is TRBV29-1 and J is TRBJ1-1, with 7 bases aligning to TRBD1. CDR1 and CDR2 (germline): SQVTM, ANQGSEA. V trimming: 4 bases; J trimming: 1 base; junction bases outside the gene matches: 9. This CDR3 has 15 residues. The CDR3 sequence is CSVGLTGAQNTEAFF. In nucleotides, the CDR3 is TGCAGCGTTGGGCTTACAGGGGCCCAGAACACTGAAGCTTTCTTT.